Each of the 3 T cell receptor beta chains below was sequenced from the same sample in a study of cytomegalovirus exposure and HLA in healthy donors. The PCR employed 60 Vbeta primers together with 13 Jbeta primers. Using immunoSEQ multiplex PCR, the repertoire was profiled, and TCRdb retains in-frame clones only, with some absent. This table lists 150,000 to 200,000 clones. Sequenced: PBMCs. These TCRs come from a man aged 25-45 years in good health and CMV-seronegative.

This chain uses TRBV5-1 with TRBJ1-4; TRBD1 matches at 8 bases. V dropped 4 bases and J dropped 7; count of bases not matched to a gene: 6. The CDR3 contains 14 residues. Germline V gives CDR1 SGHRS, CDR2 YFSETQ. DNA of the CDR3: TGCGCCAGCAGCCAGGACAGGGCTGGTGAAAAACTGTTTTTT. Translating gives CASSQDRAGEKLFF.

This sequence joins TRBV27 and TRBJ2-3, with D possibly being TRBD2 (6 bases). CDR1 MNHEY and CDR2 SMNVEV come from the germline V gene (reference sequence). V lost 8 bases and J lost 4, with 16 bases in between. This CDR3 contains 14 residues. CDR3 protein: CASVSLADPDTQYF. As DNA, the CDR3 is TGTGCCAGCGTATCACTAGCTGATCCAGATACGCAGTATTTT.

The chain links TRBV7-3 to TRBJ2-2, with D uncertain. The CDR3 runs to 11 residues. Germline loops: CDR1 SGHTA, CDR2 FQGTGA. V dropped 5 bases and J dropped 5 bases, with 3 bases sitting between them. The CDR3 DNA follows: TGTGCCAGCAGCCTTACCGGGGAGCTGTTTTTT. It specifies CASSLTGELFF.